The 27 T cell receptor beta chains below were found in one sample sequenced in a study of CD8 T cells in Susac syndrome. Random hexamers were used to reverse transcribe the RNA input (roughly 0.5 to 1 ug). MiXCR, run by TCRdb on the immunoSEQ multiplex PCR reads, gives a single entry per CDR3 protein. The table shows 170,000 or so distinct CDR3 sequences, with 90% to 96% occurring only once. The material sequenced was CD4+ T cells from PBMCs. All receptors derive from a human donor with Susac syndrome.

The rearrangement uses TRBV6-1 and TRBJ2-7; D is perhaps TRBD2 (6 bases). The CDR3 is made up of 16 amino acids. V lost 5 bases, J lost 2 bases, and 19 bases lay in between. Germline V gene sequence: CDR1 MNHNS, CDR2 SASEGT. The CDR3 nucleotides are TGTGCCAGCAGTCCATTCGTGGGGGACTTCACCTACGAGCAGTACTTC. Translating it yields CASSPFVGDFTYEQYF.

The chain joins TRBV5-1 to TRBJ2-6; D unresolved. The CDR3 covers 14 residues. The V gene's germline CDR1 is SGHRS and CDR2 YFSETQ. V lost 6 bases, J lost 2 bases, and 9 bases lay in between. In nucleotides, the CDR3 is TGCGCCAGCACCTCCAATACTGGGGCCAACGTCCTGACTTTC. Translation: CASTSNTGANVLTF. The complete variable domain, with remaining parts taken from reference TRBV5-1 and TRBJ2-6, reads KAGVTQTPRYLIKTRGQQVTLSCSPISGHRSVSWYQQTPGQGLQFLFEYFSETQRNKGNFPGRFSGRQFSNSRSEMNVSTLELGDSALYLCASTSNTGANVLTFGAGSRLTVL.

Here the CDR3 reads CASSSARTYEQYF. CDR3 coding DNA: TGTGCCAGCAGCAGCGCCAGAACCTACGAGCAGTACTTC. J is TRBJ2-7 and V is TRBV7-9; D call uncertain. The CDR3 runs to 13 residues. The ends were cut back, 5 bases at V and 2 bases at J, with 10 bases in the middle. Germline V gene data show CDR1 as SEHNR and CDR2 as FQNEAQ (reference sequence).

The CDR3 here is CATSTGGTGDEKLFF. The CDR3 nucleotides are TGTGCCACCAGCACCGGGGGGACAGGAGACGAAAAACTGTTTTTT. The chain carries TRBV15 and TRBJ1-4; 8 positions match TRBD1. The V gene end was trimmed by 4 bases and the J gene end by 8 bases; junction bases not matched to a gene: 9. CDR1 LNHNV and CDR2 YYDKDF come from the germline V gene (reference sequence). The length of the CDR3 is 15 residues.

The rearrangement joins TRBV7-6 to TRBJ1-6; D gene uncertain. Trimming pared 5 bases from V and 8 bases from J, leaving 13 bases between. The CDR3 contains 14 residues. The germline V gene encodes CDR1 SGHVS and CDR2 FNYEAQ. The DNA for the CDR3 is TGTGCCAGCAGCCAAGGCCGGCTGGATTCACCCCTCCACTTT. Amino acids: CASSQGRLDSPLHF.

The gene calls are TRBV12-3 or TRBV12-4 and TRBJ2-7, with a tentative D call TRBD2 (7 bases). CDR3 length: 14 amino acids. Trimming stripped 7 bases from V and 5 bases from J, with 18 bases between. The CDR3 protein is CASNSGDYPNEQYF. The CDR3 nucleotides are TGTGCCAGCAATTCAGGGGACTACCCGAACGAGCAGTACTTC.

The gene calls are TRBV29-1 and TRBJ1-2; 8 bases are shared with TRBD1. With V trimmed by 4 bases and J by 7 bases, 8 bases remained unmatched. The V gene's germline CDR1 is SQVTM and CDR2 ANQGSEA. CDR3 size: 13 residues. The chain's CDR3 is CSVVAGGVGGYTF. CDR3 coding DNA: TGCAGCGTTGTCGCAGGGGGCGTAGGTGGCTACACCTTC. Combining the CDR3 with reference TRBV29-1 and TRBJ1-2 gives the whole variable domain SAVISQKPSRDICQRGTSLTIQCQVDSQVTMMFWYRQQPGQSLTLIATANQGSEATYESGFVIDKFPISRPNLTFSTLTVSNMSPEDSSIYLCSVVAGGVGGYTFGSGTRLTVV.

V usage is TRBV29-1 and J usage is TRBJ2-6, with 9 bases matching TRBD1. CDR1 SQVTM and CDR2 ANQGSEA come from the germline V gene. The junction had 6 bases not matched to a gene; V was cut back by 6 bases and J by 0 bases. CDR3 length: 16 amino acids. The CDR3 coding sequence is TGCAGCGTCCGGGACAGGGTACCCTCTGGGGCCAACGTCCTGACTTTC. Translated: CSVRDRVPSGANVLTF.

The chain joins TRBV20-1 to TRBJ2-5; tentative D call: TRBD2 (5 bases). Germline lookup yields CDR1 DFQATT and CDR2 SNEGSKA (reference sequence). The CDR3 sequence is 12 residues long. V shed 4 bases and J shed 5 bases, with 11 bases lying between them. CDR3 bases: TGCAGTGCTACCGGGGAATGGGAGACCCAGTACTTC. The encoded protein is CSATGEWETQYF.

This rearrangement joins TRBV20-1 to TRBJ2-7, with D unclear. This CDR3 is built from 11 residues. With 2 bases removed from V and 4 bases from J, the gap between germline ends came to 6 bases. Germline V gene sequence: CDR1 DFQATT, CDR2 SNEGSKA (reference sequence). The chain's CDR3 is CSARIGYEQYF. The CDR3 DNA sequence: TGCAGTGCTAGAATAGGTTACGAGCAGTACTTC.

The rearrangement joins TRBV30 to TRBJ2-1, with D perhaps matching TRBD1 (6 bases). This CDR3 has 12 amino acids. Per germline, CDR1 GTSNPN and CDR2 SVGIG (reference sequence). V was shortened by 1 base and J by 12 bases, with 13 bases between the two germline ends. In DNA form, the CDR3 reads TGTGCCTGGAGTGGCCCCGGGACAAGGCAGTTCTTC. Protein product: CAWSGPGTRQFF.

This sequence joins TRBV30 and TRBJ2-7, with 7 bases fitting TRBD1. Germline CDR1 is GTSNPN and CDR2 is SVGIG (reference sequence). The V gene end was trimmed by 0 bases and the J gene end by 2 bases; junction bases not matched to a gene: 4. CDR3 length equals 14 residues. The CDR3 DNA sequence: TGTGCCTGGAGTGTACAGGGGCCTACCTACGAGCAGTACTTC. Translating gives CAWSVQGPTYEQYF.

This clonotype was detected only once. The genes are TRBV2 and TRBJ2-5, with D perhaps TRBD1 (6 bases). The CDR3 has 15 residues. The ends were cut back, 2 bases at V and 2 bases at J, with 12 bases in the middle. Germline V gene sequence: CDR1 SNHLY, CDR2 FYNNEI. In nucleotides, the CDR3 is TGTGCCAGCAGTGAACAGGGGACGGAACAAGAGACCCAGTACTTC. Translation gives CASSEQGTEQETQYF.

J is TRBJ2-3 and V is TRBV4-1, with unresolved D. CDR3 length: 13 amino acids. Per germline, CDR1 MGHRA and CDR2 YSYEKL. V dropped 6 bases and J dropped 4 bases, with 11 bases sitting between them. CDR3 residues: CASRGSGADTQYF. The CDR3 region has the DNA TGCGCCAGCAGAGGCTCAGGCGCAGATACGCAGTATTTT.

J is TRBJ1-5 and V is TRBV6-5, with D hard to call. Germline V gives CDR1 MNHEY, CDR2 SVGAGI. V was shortened by 5 bases and J by 5 bases, with 13 bases between the two germline ends. The CDR3 covers 14 residues. DNA of the CDR3: TGTGCCAGCAGTCCCCTGGGGTGGGATCAGCCCCAGCATTTT. Encoded protein: CASSPLGWDQPQHF.

In this sample, this clonotype turned up once. V gene TRBV20-1 combines with J gene TRBJ2-7; 12 nucleotides agree with TRBD1. CDR3 length: 14 residues. With V trimmed by 6 bases and J by 4 bases, 7 bases remained unmatched. The germline CDR1 and CDR2 sequences are DFQATT and SNEGSKA (reference sequence). The CDR3 DNA reads TGCAGTGCCATCGGGACAGGGGGCTTTTACGAGCAGTACTTC. As protein: CSAIGTGGFYEQYF.

This clonotype was observed once. This chain connects TRBV18 to TRBJ2-4; D may be TRBD1 (6 bases). Germline assignment: CDR1 KGHSH and CDR2 LQKENI. CDR3 size: 15 residues. V gave up 2 bases and J gave up 7 bases, with 15 bases separating them. CDR3 residues: CASSPTPAGVNIQYF. The CDR3 region has the DNA TGTGCCAGCTCACCAACCCCGGCAGGGGTGAACATTCAGTACTTC.

V gene TRBV29-1 combines with J gene TRBJ1-4; D might be TRBD1 (5 bases). This CDR3 spans 13 amino acids. Germline V gives CDR1 SQVTM, CDR2 ANQGSEA. V was cut by 4 bases and J by 8 bases, with 14 bases left in between. The DNA for the CDR3 is TGCAGCGTTGGCTTCGGGGCCGGGGAAAAACTGTTTTTT. This encodes CSVGFGAGEKLFF.

The V call is TRBV6-6, the J call TRBJ1-5, with D unresolved. CDR3 length: 13 residues. Trimming removed 2 bases at V and 3 bases at J, with 5 bases between. Germline V gene lookup returns CDR1 MNHNY and CDR2 SVGAGI (reference sequence). The CDR3 DNA follows: TGTGCCAGCAGTTACCACAACAATCAGCCCCAGCATTTT. As protein: CASSYHNNQPQHF.

This sequence joins TRBV7-2 and TRBJ1-2; D is perhaps TRBD1 (5 bases). Germline V lookup: CDR1 SGHTA, CDR2 FQGNSA. The CDR3 contains 14 residues. V lost 5 bases and J lost 4, with 14 bases in between. The CDR3 sequence: CASSPQGASYGYTF. The CDR3 DNA reads as TGTGCCAGCAGCCCCCAAGGGGCCAGCTATGGCTACACCTTC.

The rearrangement uses TRBV6-5 and TRBJ1-6, with 9 nucleotides matching TRBD1. Germline V gene sequence: CDR1 MNHEY, CDR2 SVGAGI. V was pared by 6 bases and J by 13 bases, with 7 bases of the junction left unmatched. CDR3 length equals 13 residues. CDR3 sequence reads: CASREQGASPLHF. DNA for the CDR3: TGTGCCAGCAGAGAACAGGGGGCATCGCCCCTCCACTTT.

The V and J genes are TRBV20-1 and TRBJ2-1, with TRBD2 matching over 7 bases. This CDR3 has 13 amino acids. Trimming cost V 8 bases and J 4 bases; bases outside gene matches: 8. CDR1 and CDR2 from the germline V gene are DFQATT and SNEGSKA (reference sequence). The DNA for the CDR3 is TGCAGTTTTCGGGAGGCCCTGTACAATGAGCAGTTCTTC. Translating it yields CSFREALYNEQFF.

This chain joins TRBV6-5 and TRBJ1-2, with D perhaps matching TRBD1 (6 bases). Germline V gene data show CDR1 as MNHEY and CDR2 as SVGAGI. V lost 7 bases and J 5 bases, leaving 8 bases between the germline ends. The CDR3 extends over 11 amino acids. The DNA for the CDR3 is TGTGCCAGCACACAGGGTTATGGCTACACCTTC. This sequence encodes CASTQGYGYTF.

This rearrangement joins TRBV12-3 or TRBV12-4 to TRBJ1-2, with TRBD1 matching 7 bases. The CDR3 extends over 15 amino acids. V lost 7 bases to trimming and J lost 5 bases; unmatched junction nucleotides: 13. As DNA, the CDR3 is TGTGCCAGCATCCCTCCAACAGGGGAACGGTATGGCTACACCTTC. It codes for CASIPPTGERYGYTF.

The rearrangement uses TRBV20-1 and TRBJ2-2, with D possibly TRBD2 on 6 matching bases. Trimming pared 7 bases from V and 4 bases from J, leaving 13 bases between. The CDR3 consists of 13 residues. CDR1 is DFQATT, CDR2 SNEGSKA, per germline (reference sequence). DNA for the CDR3: TGCAGTGTCAGGGCTAGCGTCACCGGGGAGCTGTTTTTT. Its protein is CSVRASVTGELFF.

The chain couples TRBV19 to TRBJ1-5; TRBD1 is a possible D gene (6 bases). Per germline, CDR1 LNHDA and CDR2 SQIVND (reference sequence). V was cut by 6 bases and J by 6 bases, with 18 bases left in between. CDR3 length: 15 amino acids. The CDR3, as DNA: TGTGCCAGTAGATGGGCAGGGGATGTCAGTCAGCCCCAGCATTTT. This gives the protein CASRWAGDVSQPQHF.

CDR3 protein: CASRIPGQGDEQYF. The CDR3 region has the DNA TGTGCCAGCAGGATCCCGGGACAGGGGGACGAGCAGTACTTC. This chain uses TRBV6-2 or TRBV6-3 with TRBJ2-7, with 11 bases matching TRBD1. The junction had 6 bases not matched to a gene; V was cut back by 6 bases and J by 5 bases. CDR1 is MNHEY and CDR2 is SVGEGT in the germline V gene. The CDR3 contains 14 residues.